Given below is one TCR beta chain in context. Its specificity is unknown. The sample belongs to a study of shared clonotypes between healthy human individuals. Study outcomes and limitations: Sampling involved blood alone; tissue repertoires likely differ.

Several immunoSEQ plates received, in even portions, the genomic DNA of each subset. Measured with immunoSEQ multiplex PCR; TCRdb has only the in-frame clones, and not every one. The sample carries fewer than 550,000 clones, over 75% recorded once. The sequence was collected from a woman aged 40 to 55 in good health. Some clones in this sample may be carry-over from other donors' samples. The sequenced sample was PBMCs.

The CDR3 sequence is CASSATMGGTGGNTIYF. CDR3 sequence (DNA): TGTGCCAGCAGCGCCACGATGGGGGGCACGGGGGGAAACACCATATATTTT. The chain employs TRBV9 and TRBJ1-3, with a possible D match to TRBD1 (6 bases). The V end lost 3 bases, the J end lost 4 bases, and 20 bases lay between the germline ends. Looked up from germline, CDR1 is SGDLS and CDR2 is YYNGEE. The CDR3 is made up of 17 amino acids.